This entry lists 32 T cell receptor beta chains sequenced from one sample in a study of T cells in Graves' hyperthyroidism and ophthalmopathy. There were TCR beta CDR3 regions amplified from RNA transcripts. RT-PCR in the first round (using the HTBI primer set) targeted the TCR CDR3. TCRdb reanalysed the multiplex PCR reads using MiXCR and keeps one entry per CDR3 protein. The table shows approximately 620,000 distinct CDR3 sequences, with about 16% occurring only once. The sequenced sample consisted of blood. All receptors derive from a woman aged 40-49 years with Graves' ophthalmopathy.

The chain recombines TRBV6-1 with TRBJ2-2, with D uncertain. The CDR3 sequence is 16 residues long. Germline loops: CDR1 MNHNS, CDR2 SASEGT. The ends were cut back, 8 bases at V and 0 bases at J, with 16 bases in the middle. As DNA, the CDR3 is TGTGCCAGCCTTTCAACCCGGACGTCGAACACCGGGGAGCTGTTTTTT. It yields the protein CASLSTRTSNTGELFF.

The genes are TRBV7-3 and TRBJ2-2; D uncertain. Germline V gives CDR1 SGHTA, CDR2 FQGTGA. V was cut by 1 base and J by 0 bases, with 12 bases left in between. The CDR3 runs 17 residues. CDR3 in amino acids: CASSLRSHGANTGELFF. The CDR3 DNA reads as TGTGCCAGCAGCTTAAGATCCCACGGAGCGAACACCGGGGAGCTGTTTTTT.

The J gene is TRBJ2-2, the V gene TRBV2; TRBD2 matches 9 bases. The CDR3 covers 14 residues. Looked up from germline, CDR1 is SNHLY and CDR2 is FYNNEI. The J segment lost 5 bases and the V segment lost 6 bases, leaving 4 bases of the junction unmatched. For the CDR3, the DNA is TGTGCCAGCAGAGCGGGGGGAGTTACCGGGGAGCTGTTTTTT. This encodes CASRAGGVTGELFF.

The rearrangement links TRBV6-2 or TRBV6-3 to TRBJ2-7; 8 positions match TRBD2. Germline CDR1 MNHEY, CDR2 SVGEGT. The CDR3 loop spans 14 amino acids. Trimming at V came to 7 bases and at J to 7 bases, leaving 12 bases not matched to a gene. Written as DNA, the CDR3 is TGTGCCAGCACCCAAACGGGAGGGGCGAGTGAGCAGTACTTC. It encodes CASTQTGGASEQYF.

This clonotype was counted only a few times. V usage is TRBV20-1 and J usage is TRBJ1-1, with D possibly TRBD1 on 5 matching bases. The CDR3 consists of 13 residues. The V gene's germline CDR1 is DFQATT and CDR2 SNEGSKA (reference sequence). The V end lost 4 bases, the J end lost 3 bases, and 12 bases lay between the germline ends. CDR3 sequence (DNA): TGCAGTGCTAAGGCCGGAGGGGACACTGAAGCTTTCTTT. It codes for CSAKAGGDTEAFF.

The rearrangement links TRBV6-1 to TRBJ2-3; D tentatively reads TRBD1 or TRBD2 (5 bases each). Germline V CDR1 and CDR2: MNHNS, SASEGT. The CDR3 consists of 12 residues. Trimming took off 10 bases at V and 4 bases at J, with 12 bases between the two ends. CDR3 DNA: TGTGCCACCCAGGGAGATTCAGATACGCAGTATTTT. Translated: CATQGDSDTQYF.

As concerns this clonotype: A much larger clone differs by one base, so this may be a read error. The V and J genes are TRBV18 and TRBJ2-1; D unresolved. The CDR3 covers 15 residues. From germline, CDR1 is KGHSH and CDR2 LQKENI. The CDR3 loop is CASSPQGRSYNGQFF. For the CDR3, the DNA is TGTGCCAGCTCACCACAGGGAAGGTCGTACAATGGGCAGTTCTTC.

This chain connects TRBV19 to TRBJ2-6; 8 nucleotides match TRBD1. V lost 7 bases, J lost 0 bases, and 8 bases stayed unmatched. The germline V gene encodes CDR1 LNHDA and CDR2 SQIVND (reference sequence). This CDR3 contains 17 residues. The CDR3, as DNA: TGTGCCAGTAACTCGGGACAGGCAAACTCTGGGGCCAACGTCCTGACTTTC. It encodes CASNSGQANSGANVLTF.

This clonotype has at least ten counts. CDR3 bases: TGCGCCAGCAGCTTAGGCTTCGCAGATACGCAGTATTTT. Translation: CASSLGFADTQYF. The rearrangement joins TRBV5-1 to TRBJ2-3; D not resolved. Trimming cost V 2 bases and J 4 bases, with 8 bases left between them. In germline, CDR1 is SGHRS, CDR2 YFSETQ. The CDR3 is made up of 13 amino acids.

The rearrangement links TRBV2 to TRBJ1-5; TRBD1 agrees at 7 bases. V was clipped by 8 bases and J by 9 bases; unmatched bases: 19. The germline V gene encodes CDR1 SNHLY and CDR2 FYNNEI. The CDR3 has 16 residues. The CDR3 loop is CASEGAGGGVQGPQHF. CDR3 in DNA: TGTGCCAGCGAGGGGGCCGGTGGGGGGGTTCAAGGGCCCCAGCATTTT.

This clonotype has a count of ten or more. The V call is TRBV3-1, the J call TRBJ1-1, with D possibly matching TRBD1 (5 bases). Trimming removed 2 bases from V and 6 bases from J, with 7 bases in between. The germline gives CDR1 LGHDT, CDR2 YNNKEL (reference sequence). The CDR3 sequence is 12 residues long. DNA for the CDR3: TGTGCCAGCAGCCAAAAAGGGGCTGAAGCTTTCTTT. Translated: CASSQKGAEAFF.

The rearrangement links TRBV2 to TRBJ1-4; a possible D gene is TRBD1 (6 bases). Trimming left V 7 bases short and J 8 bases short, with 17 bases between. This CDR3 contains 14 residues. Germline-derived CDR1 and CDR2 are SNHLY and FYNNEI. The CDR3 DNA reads TGTGCCAGCACCCTCCGGACAGTTGGGGAAAAACTGTTTTTT. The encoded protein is CASTLRTVGEKLFF.

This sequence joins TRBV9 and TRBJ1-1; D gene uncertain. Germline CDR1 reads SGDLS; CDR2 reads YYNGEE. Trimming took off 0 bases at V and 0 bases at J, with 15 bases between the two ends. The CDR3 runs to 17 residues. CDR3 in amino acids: CASSVDPGGLMNTEAFF. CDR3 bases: TGTGCCAGCAGCGTAGATCCGGGCGGATTAATGAACACTGAAGCTTTCTTT.

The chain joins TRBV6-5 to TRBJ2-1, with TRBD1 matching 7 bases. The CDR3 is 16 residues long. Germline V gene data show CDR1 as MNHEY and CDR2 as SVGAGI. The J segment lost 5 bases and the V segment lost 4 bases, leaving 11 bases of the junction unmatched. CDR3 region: CASSFFVGTVNNEQFF. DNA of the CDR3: TGTGCCAGCAGTTTTTTCGTCGGGACAGTCAACAATGAGCAGTTCTTC.

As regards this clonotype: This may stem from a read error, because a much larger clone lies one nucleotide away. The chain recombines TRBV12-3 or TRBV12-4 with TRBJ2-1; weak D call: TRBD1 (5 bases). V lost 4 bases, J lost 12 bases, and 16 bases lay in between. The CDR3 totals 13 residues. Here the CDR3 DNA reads TGTGCCAGCAGTTCCCTTCTTGATAGGGGGCAGTTCTTC. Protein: CASSSLLDRGQFF.

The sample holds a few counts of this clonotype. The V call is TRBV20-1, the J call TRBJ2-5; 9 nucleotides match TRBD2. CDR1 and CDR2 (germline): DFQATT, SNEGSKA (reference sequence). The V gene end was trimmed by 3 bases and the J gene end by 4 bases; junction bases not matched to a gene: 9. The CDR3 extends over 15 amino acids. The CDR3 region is CSASGAGGPGETQYF. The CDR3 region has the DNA TGCAGTGCTAGCGGAGCGGGAGGACCCGGAGAGACCCAGTACTTC.

The CDR3 coding sequence is TGTGCCAGCAGTTTAGCGGCTGGCTACACCTTC. Amino acid sequence: CASSLAAGYTF. The V gene is TRBV28, the J gene TRBJ1-2, with D unclear. Germline values: CDR1 MDHEN, CDR2 SYDVKM. V was clipped by 2 bases and J by 7 bases, with 5 bases between them. The CDR3 has 11 residues.

The CDR3 loop reads CASSSGTRVTGELFF. The CDR3, as DNA: TGTGCCAGCAGTTCCGGGACTAGGGTGACCGGGGAGCTGTTTTTT. The gene calls are TRBV11-2 and TRBJ2-2; 8 bases agree with TRBD2. Germline V gives CDR1 SGHAT, CDR2 FQNNGV. The CDR3 has 15 amino acids. J was trimmed by 5 bases and V by 6 bases; bases with no gene match: 8.

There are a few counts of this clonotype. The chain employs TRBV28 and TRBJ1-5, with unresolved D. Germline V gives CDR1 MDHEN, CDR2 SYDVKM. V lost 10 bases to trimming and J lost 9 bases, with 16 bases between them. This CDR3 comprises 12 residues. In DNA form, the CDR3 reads TGTGCCACCTCGACGGGTCCGAGGCCCCAGCATTTT. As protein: CATSTGPRPQHF.

The CDR3: CSAAYDRSYEQYF. CDR3 DNA: TGCAGTGCTGCATACGACAGATCCTACGAGCAGTACTTC. The chain has TRBV20-1 and TRBJ2-7; possibly TRBD1 for D (5 bases). The CDR3 covers 13 residues. In germline, CDR1 is DFQATT, CDR2 SNEGSKA (reference sequence). Trimming cost V 5 bases and J 1 base, with 12 bases left between them.

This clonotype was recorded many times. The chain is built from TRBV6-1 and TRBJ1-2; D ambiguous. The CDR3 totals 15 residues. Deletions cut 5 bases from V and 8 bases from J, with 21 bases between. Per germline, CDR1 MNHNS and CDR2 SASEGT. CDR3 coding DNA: TGTGCCAGCAGTTGGATTGATGGAGGGCATAGCGGCTACACCTTC. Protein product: CASSWIDGGHSGYTF.

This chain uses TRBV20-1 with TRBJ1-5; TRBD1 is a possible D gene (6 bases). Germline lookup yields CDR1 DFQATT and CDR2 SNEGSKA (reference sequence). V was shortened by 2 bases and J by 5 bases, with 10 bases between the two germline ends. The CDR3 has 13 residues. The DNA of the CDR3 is TGCAGTGCTAGATCACAGGGAGATCAGCCCCAGCATTTT. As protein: CSARSQGDQPQHF.

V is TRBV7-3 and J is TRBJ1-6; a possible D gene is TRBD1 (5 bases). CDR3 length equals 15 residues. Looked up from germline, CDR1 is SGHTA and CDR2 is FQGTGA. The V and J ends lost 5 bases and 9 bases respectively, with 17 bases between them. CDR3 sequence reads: CASSPNGQGGSPLHF. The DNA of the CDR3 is TGTGCCAGCAGCCCTAACGGGCAGGGAGGTTCACCCCTCCACTTT. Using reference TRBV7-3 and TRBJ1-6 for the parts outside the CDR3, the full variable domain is GAGVSQTPSNKVTEKGKYVELRCDPISGHTALYWYRQSLGQGPEFLIYFQGTGAADDSGLPNDRFFAVRPEGSVSTLKIQRTERGDSAVYLCASSPNGQGGSPLHFGNGTRLTVT.

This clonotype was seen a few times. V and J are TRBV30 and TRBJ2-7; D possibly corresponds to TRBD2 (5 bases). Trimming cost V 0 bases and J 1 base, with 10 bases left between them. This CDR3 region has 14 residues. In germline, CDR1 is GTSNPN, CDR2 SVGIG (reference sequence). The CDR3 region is CAWSVTSGSYEQYF. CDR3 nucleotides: TGTGCCTGGAGTGTAACCTCGGGGTCCTACGAGCAGTACTTC.

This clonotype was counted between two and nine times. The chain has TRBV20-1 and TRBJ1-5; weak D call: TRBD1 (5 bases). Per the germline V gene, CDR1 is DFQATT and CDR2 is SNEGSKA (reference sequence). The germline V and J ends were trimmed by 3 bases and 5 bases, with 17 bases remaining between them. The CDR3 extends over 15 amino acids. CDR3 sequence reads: CSASDFGWGDQPQHF. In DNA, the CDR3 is TGCAGTGCTAGCGACTTTGGGTGGGGGGATCAGCCCCAGCATTTT.

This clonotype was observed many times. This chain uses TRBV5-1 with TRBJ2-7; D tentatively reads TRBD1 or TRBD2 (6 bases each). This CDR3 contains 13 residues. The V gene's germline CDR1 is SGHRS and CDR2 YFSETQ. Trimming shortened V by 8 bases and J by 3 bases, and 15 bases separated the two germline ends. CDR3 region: CASSEGGYYEQYF. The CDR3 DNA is TGCGCCAGTAGTGAAGGGGGGTACTACGAGCAGTACTTC.

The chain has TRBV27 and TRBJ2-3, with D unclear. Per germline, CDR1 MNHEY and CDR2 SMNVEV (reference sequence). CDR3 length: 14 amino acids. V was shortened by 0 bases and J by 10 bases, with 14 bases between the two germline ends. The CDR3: CASSLSGRVWAQYF. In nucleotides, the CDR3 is TGTGCCAGCAGTTTATCGGGTAGGGTCTGGGCGCAGTATTTT.

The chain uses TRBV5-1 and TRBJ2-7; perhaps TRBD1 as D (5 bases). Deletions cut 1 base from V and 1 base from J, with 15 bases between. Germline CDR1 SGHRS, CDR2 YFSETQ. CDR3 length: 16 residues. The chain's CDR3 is CASSLRSWGSSYEQYF. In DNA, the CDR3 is TGCGCCAGCAGCTTGAGAAGTTGGGGCAGTTCCTACGAGCAGTACTTC.

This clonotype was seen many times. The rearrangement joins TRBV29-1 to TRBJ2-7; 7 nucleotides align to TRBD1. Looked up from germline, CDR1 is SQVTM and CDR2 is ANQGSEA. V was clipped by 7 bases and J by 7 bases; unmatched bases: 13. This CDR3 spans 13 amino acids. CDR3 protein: CSAIRDSRAEQYF. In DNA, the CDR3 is TGCAGCGCTATCCGGGACAGCCGCGCGGAGCAGTACTTC.

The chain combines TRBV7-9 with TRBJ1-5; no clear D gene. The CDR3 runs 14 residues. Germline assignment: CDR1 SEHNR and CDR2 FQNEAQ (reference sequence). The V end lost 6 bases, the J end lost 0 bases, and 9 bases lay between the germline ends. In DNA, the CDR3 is TGTGCCAGCAGTTCGACACATAGCAATCAGCCCCAGCATTTT. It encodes CASSSTHSNQPQHF.

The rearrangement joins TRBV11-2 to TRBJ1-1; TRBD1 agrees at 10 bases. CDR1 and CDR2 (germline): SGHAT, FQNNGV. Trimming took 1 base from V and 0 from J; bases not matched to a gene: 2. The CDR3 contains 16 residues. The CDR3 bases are TGTGCCAGCAGCTTAGGGACAGGGGGGGTGAACACTGAAGCTTTCTTT. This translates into CASSLGTGGVNTEAFF. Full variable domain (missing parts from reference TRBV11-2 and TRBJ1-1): EAGVAQSPRYKIIEKRQSVAFWCNPISGHATLYWYQQILGQGPKLLIQFQNNGVVDDSQLPKDRFSAERLKGVDSTLKIQPAKLEDSAVYLCASSLGTGGVNTEAFFGQGTRLTVV.

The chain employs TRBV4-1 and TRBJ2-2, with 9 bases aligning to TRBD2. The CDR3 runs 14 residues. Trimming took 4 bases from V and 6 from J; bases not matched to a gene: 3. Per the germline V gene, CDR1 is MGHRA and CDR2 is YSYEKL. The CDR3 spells CASSPGLAPGELFF. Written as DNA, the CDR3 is TGCGCCAGCAGCCCCGGACTAGCGCCCGGGGAGCTGTTTTTT.